This TCR beta chain was retrieved from a study of blood T cell repertoires in COVID-19. Some clones are missing from TCRdb's copy, which holds only in-frame ones; the method was immunoSEQ multiplex PCR. The sample has a few hundred thousand clones; over 80% are singletons. This clone appeared a few times. The TCR originated in a man aged 55-75 years who had recovered from COVID-19. Material for sequencing was peripheral blood.

Here the CDR3 DNA reads TGCAGTGCTACCACAGGGACTGGCTACACCTTC. It is translated as CSATTGTGYTF. The V call is TRBV20-1, the J call TRBJ1-2, with a weak D call TRBD1 (6 bases). This CDR3 spans 11 amino acids. Trimming stripped 4 bases from V and 7 bases from J, with 10 bases between. Germline CDR1 DFQATT, CDR2 SNEGSKA (reference sequence).